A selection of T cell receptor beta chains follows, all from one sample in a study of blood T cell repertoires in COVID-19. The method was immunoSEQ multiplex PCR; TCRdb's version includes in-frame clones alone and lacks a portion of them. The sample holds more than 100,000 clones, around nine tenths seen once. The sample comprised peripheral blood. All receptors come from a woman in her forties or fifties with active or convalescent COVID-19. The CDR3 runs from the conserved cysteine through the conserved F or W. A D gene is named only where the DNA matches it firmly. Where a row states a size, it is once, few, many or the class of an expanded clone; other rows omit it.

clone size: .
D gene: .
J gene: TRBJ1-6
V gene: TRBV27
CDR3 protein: CASSLSGQLGGTYNSPLHF
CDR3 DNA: TGTGCCAGCAGTTTATCGGGACAACTAGGTGGCACCTATAATTCACCCCTCCACTTT

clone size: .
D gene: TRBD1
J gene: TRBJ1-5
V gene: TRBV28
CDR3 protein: CASSSEQGLGGNQPQHF
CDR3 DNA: TGTGCCAGCAGTTCAGAACAGGGGCTGGGGGGCAATCAGCCCCAGCATTTT

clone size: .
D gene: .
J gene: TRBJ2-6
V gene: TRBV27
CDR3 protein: CASSDGPSGANVLTF
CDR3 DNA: TGTGCCAGCTCAGATGGGCCCTCTGGGGCCAACGTCCTGACTTTC

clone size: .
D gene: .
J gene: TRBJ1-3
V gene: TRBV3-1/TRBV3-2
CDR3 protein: CASKSTGNTIYF
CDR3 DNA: TGTGCCAGCAAGTCTACTGGAAACACCATATATTTT

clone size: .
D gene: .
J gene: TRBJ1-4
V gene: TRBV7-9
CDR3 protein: CASSSGGDGEKLFF
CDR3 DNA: TGTGCCAGCAGCTCGGGGGGCGATGGTGAAAAACTGTTTTTT

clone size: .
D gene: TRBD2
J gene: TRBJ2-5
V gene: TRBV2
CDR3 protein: CASNRGSPETQYF
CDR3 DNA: TGTGCCAGCAACCGCGGGAGTCCCGAGACCCAGTACTTC

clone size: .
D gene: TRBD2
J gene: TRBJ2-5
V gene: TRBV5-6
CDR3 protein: CASSFTTGGRSETQYF
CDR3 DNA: TGTGCCAGCAGCTTTACAACGGGAGGTAGATCCGAGACCCAGTACTTC

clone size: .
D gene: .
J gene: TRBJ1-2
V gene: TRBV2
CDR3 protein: CASSGVQGELRNYGYTF
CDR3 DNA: TGTGCCAGCAGTGGAGTACAGGGAGAACTTCGTAACTATGGCTACACCTTC

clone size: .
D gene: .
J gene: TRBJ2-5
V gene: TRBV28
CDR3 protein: CASSPRNQETQYF
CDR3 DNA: TGTGCCAGCAGTCCCAGGAACCAAGAGACCCAGTACTTC

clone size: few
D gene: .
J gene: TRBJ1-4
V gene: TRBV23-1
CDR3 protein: CASSRSREYNEKLFF
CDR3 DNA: TGCGCCAGCAGTCGGTCTCGGGAGTACAATGAAAAACTGTTTTTT

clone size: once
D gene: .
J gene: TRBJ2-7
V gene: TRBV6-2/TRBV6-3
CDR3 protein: CASSYQGGFSYEQYF
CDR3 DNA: TGTGCCAGCAGTTACCAAGGGGGTTTTTCTTACGAGCAGTACTTC

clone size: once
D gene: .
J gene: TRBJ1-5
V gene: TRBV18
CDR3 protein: CASSPQGNGNQPQHF
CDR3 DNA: TGTGCCAGCTCACCCCAGGGTAATGGCAATCAGCCCCAGCATTTT

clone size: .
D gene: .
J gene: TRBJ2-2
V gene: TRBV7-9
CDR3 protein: CASSLEFLSGSGELFF
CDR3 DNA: TGTGCCAGCAGCTTAGAGTTCTTATCGGGTTCCGGGGAGCTGTTTTTT

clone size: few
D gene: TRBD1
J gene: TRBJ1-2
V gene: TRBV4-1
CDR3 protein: CASSNGQGNYGYTF
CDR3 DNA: TGCGCCAGCAGCAACGGACAGGGTAACTATGGCTACACCTTC

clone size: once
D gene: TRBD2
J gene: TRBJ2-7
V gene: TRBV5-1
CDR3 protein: CASSSIGTSAERGYEQYF
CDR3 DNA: TGCGCCAGCAGCTCAATCGGGACTAGCGCAGAGCGGGGCTACGAGCAGTACTTC

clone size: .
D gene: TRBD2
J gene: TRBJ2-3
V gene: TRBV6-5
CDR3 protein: CASSLRLAGADTQYF
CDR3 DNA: TGTGCCAGCAGTCTCCGACTAGCGGGAGCAGATACGCAGTATTTT

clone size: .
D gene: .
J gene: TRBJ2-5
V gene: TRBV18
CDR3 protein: CASSSSYRGETQYF
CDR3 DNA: TGTGCCAGCTCATCCTCGTATAGAGGGGAGACCCAGTACTTC

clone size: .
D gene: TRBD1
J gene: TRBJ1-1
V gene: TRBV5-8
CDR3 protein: CASSYGQVNTEAFF
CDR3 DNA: TGTGCCAGCAGCTACGGACAGGTGAACACTGAAGCTTTCTTT

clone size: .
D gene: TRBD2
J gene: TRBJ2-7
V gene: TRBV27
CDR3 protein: CAKEGRAGNYEQYF
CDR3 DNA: TGTGCCAAAGAAGGGCGAGCGGGAAATTACGAGCAGTACTTC

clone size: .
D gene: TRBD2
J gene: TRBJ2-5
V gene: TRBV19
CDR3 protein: CASSIGLAGALQETQYF
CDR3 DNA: TGTGCCAGTAGTATAGGGCTAGCGGGAGCACTACAAGAGACCCAGTACTTC

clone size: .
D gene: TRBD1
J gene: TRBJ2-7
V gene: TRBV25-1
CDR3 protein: CASSARTGFYEQYF
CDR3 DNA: TGTGCCAGCAGTGCGCGGACAGGGTTTTACGAGCAGTACTTC

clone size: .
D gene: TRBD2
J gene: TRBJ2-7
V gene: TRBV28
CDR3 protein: CATILAGAFEQYF
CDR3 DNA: TGTGCCACCATACTAGCGGGAGCTTTCGAGCAGTACTTC

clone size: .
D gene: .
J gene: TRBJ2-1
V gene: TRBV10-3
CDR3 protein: CAISESVAGSHNEQFF
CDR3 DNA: TGTGCCATCAGTGAGTCTGTGGCAGGGTCCCACAATGAGCAGTTCTTC

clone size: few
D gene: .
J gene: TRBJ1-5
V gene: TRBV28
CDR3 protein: CASSGGGSNQPQHF
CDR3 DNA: TGTGCCAGCAGTGGCGGGGGTAGCAATCAGCCCCAGCATTTT

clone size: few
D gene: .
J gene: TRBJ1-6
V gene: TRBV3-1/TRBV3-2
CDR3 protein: CASSQDGGSPLHF
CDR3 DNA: TGTGCCAGCAGCCAAGATGGCGGTTCACCCCTCCACTTT

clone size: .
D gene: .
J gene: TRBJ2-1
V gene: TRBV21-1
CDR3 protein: CASSKASGRSYNEQFF
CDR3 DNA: TGTGCCAGCAGCAAAGCCAGCGGGAGGTCCTACAATGAGCAGTTCTTC

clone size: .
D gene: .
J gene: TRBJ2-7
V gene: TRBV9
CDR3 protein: CASSPGGQGRVEQYF
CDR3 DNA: TGTGCCAGCAGCCCCGGGGGGCAGGGACGTGTCGAGCAGTACTTC

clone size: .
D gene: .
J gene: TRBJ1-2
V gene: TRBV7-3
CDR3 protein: CASSLRAGPRGGYTF
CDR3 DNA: TGTGCCAGCAGCTTAAGGGCAGGCCCTCGTGGTGGCTACACCTTC

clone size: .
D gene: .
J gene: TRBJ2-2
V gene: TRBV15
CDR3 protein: CATFASEGPGELFF
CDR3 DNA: TGTGCCACCTTTGCTAGCGAAGGACCCGGGGAGCTGTTTTTT

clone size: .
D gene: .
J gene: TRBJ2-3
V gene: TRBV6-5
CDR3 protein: CASSPSRTTQYF
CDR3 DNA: TGTGCCAGCAGCCCGTCGCGAACGACGCAGTATTTT

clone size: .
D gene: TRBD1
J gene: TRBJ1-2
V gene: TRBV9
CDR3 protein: CASSDRDRASTF
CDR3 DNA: TGTGCCAGCAGCGACAGAGACAGGGCTTCCACCTTC

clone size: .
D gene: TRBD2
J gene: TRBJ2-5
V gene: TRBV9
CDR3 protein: CASSVGGGQETQYF
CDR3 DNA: TGTGCCAGCAGCGTAGGGGGAGGGCAAGAGACCCAGTACTTC

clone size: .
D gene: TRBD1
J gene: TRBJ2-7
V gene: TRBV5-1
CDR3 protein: CASSLDRGHYEQYF
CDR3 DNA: TGCGCCAGCAGCTTGGACAGGGGACACTACGAGCAGTACTTC

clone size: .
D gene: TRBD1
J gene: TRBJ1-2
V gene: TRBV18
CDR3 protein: CASSRTGTGDYGYTF
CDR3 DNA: TGTGCCAGCTCACGCACCGGGACAGGGGATTATGGCTACACCTTC

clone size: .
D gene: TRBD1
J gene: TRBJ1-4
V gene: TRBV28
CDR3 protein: CASRPGTGDEKLFF
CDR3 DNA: TGTGCCAGCAGACCCGGGACAGGGGATGAAAAACTGTTTTTT

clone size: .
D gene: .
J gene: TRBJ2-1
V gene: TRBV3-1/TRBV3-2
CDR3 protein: CASSYQGTYNEQFF
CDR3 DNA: TGTGCCAGCAGTTACCAGGGAACCTACAATGAGCAGTTCTTC